A selection of T cell receptor beta chains follows, all from one sample in a study of CD8 T cells in ankylosing spondylitis. TCRdb re-derived calls from the 5' RACE reads in MiXCR, one entry per CDR3 protein. In the table there are under 150,000 distinct CDR3 sequences, roughly 9% of which are singletons. Sequenced: blood, either unsorted or a sorted T cell fraction (not recorded which). Source of these receptors: a male donor with ankylosing spondylitis or in good health (not recorded which). CDR3s include the opening cysteine and the closing phenylalanine or tryptophan. The order of the fields is J gene, V gene, clone size, D gene, CDR3 DNA, CDR3 protein. The D gene is left open where the match is weak. Some rows have no size entry. The others give once, few or many, or a class for an expanded clone.

>TRBJ1-1|TRBV20-1|-|-
TGCAGTGCTAGAGGAAACACCGGGACGGGGTCCACTGAAGCTTTCTTT
CSARGNTGTGSTEAFF
>TRBJ2-3|TRBV3-1|many|-
TGTGCCAGCAGCCGCCACACTACCGGGGGGCAGTATTTT
CASSRHTTGGQYF
>TRBJ2-1|TRBV4-1|many|TRBD2
TGCGCCAGCAGCCAGCCGACTAGCGGGAGGGCCAATGAGCAGTTCTTC
CASSQPTSGRANEQFF
>TRBJ2-7|TRBV20-1|many|-
TGCAGTGCTAGCGGTAGGGTCACATCCTACGAGCAGTACTTC
CSASGRVTSYEQYF
>TRBJ2-7|TRBV30|many|-
TGTGCCTGGATTAGGGGCAGCTACGAGCAGTACTTC
CAWIRGSYEQYF
>TRBJ1-1|TRBV5-1|few|-
TGCGCCAGCAGCTTGGCGGCAGCGGCGGGAGCAAACACTGAAGCTTTCTTT
CASSLAAAAGANTEAFF
>TRBJ2-1|TRBV4-1|few|TRBD2
TGCGCCAGCAGCCCCCGGCGGCTAGCGGGAGTCAATGAGCAGTTCTTC
CASSPRRLAGVNEQFF
>TRBJ2-1|TRBV5-1|-|-
TGCGCCAGCAGCTTGGGCGGGCAGACTTACTCCTACAATGAGCAGTTCTTC
CASSLGGQTYSYNEQFF
>TRBJ2-7|TRBV25-1|few|-
TGTGCCAGCTCCGGGACGGATTCCTACGAGCAGTACTTC
CASSGTDSYEQYF
>TRBJ1-1|TRBV7-8|few|-
TGTGCCAGCAGCCGCCAGAACACTGAAGCTTTCTTT
CASSRQNTEAFF
>TRBJ2-3|TRBV7-3|many|-
TGTGCCAGCAGCCGTACAACCTCTTGTTGGTATTTT
CASSRTTSCWYF
>TRBJ2-7|TRBV12-3/TRBV12-4|-|-
TGTGCCAGCAGTTTGAGTTTTCAGTCCTACGAGCAGTACTTC
CASSLSFQSYEQYF
>TRBJ2-1|TRBV7-2|many|-
TGTGCCAGCAGCTTAATGCAAGACAATGAGCAGTTCTTC
CASSLMQDNEQFF
>TRBJ2-7|TRBV20-1|few|TRBD2
TGCAGTGCTAGATTGCGGGAGGGAGCCTACGAGCAGTACTTC
CSARLREGAYEQYF
>TRBJ2-1|TRBV10-3|few|TRBD2
TGTGCCATCAGTGAACGATCTAGCGGGAGCTCTATCTACAATGAGCAGTTCTTC
CAISERSSGSSIYNEQFF
>TRBJ2-1|TRBV7-2|many|-
TGTGCCAGCAGCTTAGTCTCAGGTCCCAATGAGCAGTTCTTC
CASSLVSGPNEQFF
>TRBJ2-1|TRBV7-2|many|-
TGTGCCAGCAGCCAAAGGCGGGATCGACTGAACAATGAGCAGTTCTTC
CASSQRRDRLNNEQFF
>TRBJ2-5|TRBV29-1|many|-
TGCAGCGTTGTCCGACAGTCTTTCCAAGAGACCCAGTACTTC
CSVVRQSFQETQYF
>TRBJ2-7|TRBV7-9|once|-
TGTGCCAGCAGCTTGCCCTCTGTTCACCCACCGAGTGTGCAGTACTTC
CASSLPSVHPPSVQYF
>TRBJ1-1|TRBV7-7|few|-
TGTGCCAGCAGCTTAGGACTCGGGACTGAAGCTTTCTTT
CASSLGLGTEAFF
>TRBJ2-5|TRBV18|many|TRBD2
TGTGCCAGCTCACCGAAGGCTAGCGGGAGTGCTGAGACCCAGTACTTC
CASSPKASGSAETQYF
>TRBJ2-5|TRBV6-2/TRBV6-3|few|-
TGTGCCAGCAGTCTGATTCGACTGACAAGAGAGACCCAGTACTTC
CASSLIRLTRETQYF
>TRBJ2-3|TRBV7-6|many|-
TGTGCCAGCAGCGGCCGGGAGCCAGATACGCAGTATTTT
CASSGREPDTQYF
>TRBJ1-1|TRBV6-1|many|TRBD1
TGTGCCAGCAGTGCCGGACAGGGAAACACTGAAGCTTTCTTT
CASSAGQGNTEAFF
>TRBJ2-4|TRBV28|-|-
TGTGCCAGCAGTTTCCAACACGCCAAAAACATTCAGTACTTC
CASSFQHAKNIQYF
>TRBJ2-5|TRBV12-3/TRBV12-4|few|-
TGTGCCAGCAGTTTAAACAGTCGGATAGAGACCCAGTACTTC
CASSLNSRIETQYF
>TRBJ2-1|TRBV6-2/TRBV6-3|few|TRBD1
TGTGCCAGCAACCGGGACAGCCCAGGCAATGAGCAGTTCTTC
CASNRDSPGNEQFF
>TRBJ2-2|TRBV12-3/TRBV12-4|many|-
TGTGCCAGCAGTCCACGGAGAGGCACCGGGGAGCTGTTTTTT
CASSPRRGTGELFF
>TRBJ2-5|TRBV20-1|many|-
TGCAGTGCTAGAGATCTTATTTGGAAACAAGAGACCCAGTACTTC
CSARDLIWKQETQYF
>TRBJ1-2|TRBV20-1|many|-
TGCAGTGCAAAAATCCCGGGACTTAACTATGGCTACACCTTC
CSAKIPGLNYGYTF
>TRBJ2-1|TRBV6-2/TRBV6-3|many|TRBD2
TGTGCCAGCAGCTATATTAGCGGGCGCCTCCTCAATGAGCAGTTCTTC
CASSYISGRLLNEQFF
>TRBJ1-5|TRBV20-1|few|-
TGCAGCGCATTAGGAGTCGGGTATAGCAATCAGCCCCAGCATTTT
CSALGVGYSNQPQHF
>TRBJ2-5|TRBV12-3/TRBV12-4|many|TRBD1
TGTGCCAGCAGTTTCAGGGGGCGGATCGAGACCCAGTACTTC
CASSFRGRIETQYF
>TRBJ2-7|TRBV7-2|many|TRBD1
TGTGCCAGCAGGACTGGCGACAGGGCGTACGAGCAGTACTTC
CASRTGDRAYEQYF
>TRBJ2-7|TRBV29-1|many|-
TGCAGCGCAACGAACGGAGCGGCGAGCTCCTACGAGCAGTACTTC
CSATNGAASSYEQYF
>TRBJ2-3|TRBV2|many|TRBD2
TGTGCCAGCAGTGAAGTGGCTAGCGGATACACAGATACGCAGTATTTT
CASSEVASGYTDTQYF
>TRBJ1-1|TRBV7-2|many|-
TGTGCCAGCAGCCCGGATGGGAACACTGAAGCTTTCTTT
CASSPDGNTEAFF
>TRBJ2-6|TRBV5-1|many|TRBD2
TGCGCCAGCAGCTCTACAGGAGGACTAGCGGGAGAAAGTGGGGCCAACGTCCTGACTTTC
CASSSTGGLAGESGANVLTF
>TRBJ2-7|TRBV20-1|-|TRBD2
TGCAGTGCTAGAGATTGGAGCGGGAGCTACGAGCAGTACTTC
CSARDWSGSYEQYF
>TRBJ2-7|TRBV29-1|few|TRBD2
TGCAGCGTTCTAAAATTAGCGGGACTCTTTTACGAGCAGTACTTC
CSVLKLAGLFYEQYF
>TRBJ2-5|TRBV12-3/TRBV12-4|many|TRBD2
TGTGCCAGCAGTTTGGGTGGCGGGAGTAGTGAGACCCAGTACTTC
CASSLGGGSSETQYF
>TRBJ1-1|TRBV5-1|many|-
TGCGCCAGCAGCGTGCAGGTGAACACTGAAGCTTTCTTT
CASSVQVNTEAFF
>TRBJ1-6|TRBV20-1|many|-
TGCAGTGCTAGAGATCGACCGGCAGCTCGAAATTCACCCCTCCACTTT
CSARDRPAARNSPLHF
>TRBJ2-2|TRBV11-3|-|TRBD2
TGTGCCAGCAGCCGAGGGACTAGCCTGGCCGGGGAGCTGTTTTTT
CASSRGTSLAGELFF
>TRBJ2-3|TRBV21-1|many|-
TGTGCCAGCAGTCCCCGTGGGGGGATGGCAGATACGCAGTATTTT
CASSPRGGMADTQYF
>TRBJ2-7|TRBV5-1|-|TRBD1
TGCGCCAGCAGCTCCCCGACAGGGAACGAGCAGTACTTC
CASSSPTGNEQYF
>TRBJ1-2|TRBV5-1|-|-
TGCGCCAGCAGCTCAGAGACAGCTAACTATGGCTACACCTTC
CASSSETANYGYTF
>TRBJ2-2|TRBV18|many|TRBD2
TGTGCCAGCTCACCAACCCTAGCGGCCGCCACCGGGGAGCTGTTTTTT
CASSPTLAAATGELFF
>TRBJ2-7|TRBV6-2/TRBV6-3|-|-
TGTGCCAGCAGTTCTGCCCGGGGGGCAGACGAGCAGTACTTC
CASSSARGADEQYF
>TRBJ2-7|TRBV3-1|-|-
TGTGCCAGCAGCCAGGGTATCTACGAGCAGTACTTC
CASSQGIYEQYF
>TRBJ2-5|TRBV20-1|many|TRBD1
TGCAGTTTAGGACAGGGACGGGAGACCCAGTACTTC
CSLGQGRETQYF
>TRBJ2-1|TRBV5-1|many|-
TGCGCCAGCAGCCCCTTGCCGGGGTCGGGCAATGAGCAGTTCTTC
CASSPLPGSGNEQFF
>TRBJ1-4|TRBV12-3/TRBV12-4|few|TRBD1
TGTGCCAGCAGCCCCGGGACAGGGGTTGAAAAACTGTTTTTT
CASSPGTGVEKLFF
>TRBJ1-2|TRBV2|-|-
TGTGCCAGCAGTGAACAGGCCAACTATGGCTACACCTTC
CASSEQANYGYTF